This T cell receptor beta chain emerged from a study of HIV-infected children after antiretroviral therapy interruption. Study-level information: Most participating children were previously exposed to EBV and CMV. Study conclusions and caveats: Sorted CD45RA+ naive cells might include minor non-naive CD45RA+ cells.

As to this clonotype: Its antigen remains unknown.

Unique molecular identifiers were included in an RNA-based 3' RACE TCR library. In TCRdb, the 3' RACE reads were re-called with MiXCR into one record per CDR3 protein. Here the sample spans some 40,000 distinct CDR3 sequences, about 6.5% being singletons. The ends lost 4 bases at V and 4 bases at J; junction bases unmatched: 13. CDR3 length: 15 residues. Germline-derived CDR1 and CDR2 are SQVTM and ANQGSEA. Treatment of the sample: PENTA 11 planned treatment interruption arm or continuous ART arm. Naive CD4+ CD45RA+ CD45RO- T cells were FACS-sorted from thawed PBMCs. This receptor was taken from a pool of human donors with HIV. Material: CD45RA+ CD4+ T cells from PBMCs, pooled from several time points, obtained from a donor given antiretroviral therapy, either interrupted or continuous. Described subset: naive CD4+ CD45RA+ CD45RO- T cells. The chain has TRBV29-1 and TRBJ2-7; the match to TRBD1 covers 7 bases. The chain's CDR3 is CSVARLTGVGYEQYF. The CDR3 DNA sequence: TGCAGCGTTGCCCGTCTTACAGGGGTAGGTTACGAGCAGTACTTC.